This record concerns one TCR beta chain sequence. The data stem from a study of blood T cell repertoires in COVID-19. Turning to the study itself: Sources were T cells, B-cell-depleted T cells, or PBMCs; the material itself was cDNA or gDNA.

The age range of participants was 18 to 89 years, with residence in about 25 US areas. Two consecutive negative NP/OP PCR tests, clearance, or resolved symptoms defined Cohort 3 recovery. The CDR3 contains 15 residues. J was trimmed by 6 bases and V by 6 bases; bases with no gene match: 12. CDR1 MNHEY and CDR2 SVGAGI come from the germline V gene. In the original workflow: Amplification from reference gene primers served as the basis for estimated nucleated cell counts. The repertoire was sequenced with immunoSEQ multiplex PCR; TCRdb's copy has only in-frame clones and lacks some. V, J and clone size are taken as reported in that table, and D and trimming were inferred from the DNA itself. The table has roughly 310,000 clones, over 75% seen once; the top ten hold roughly a tenth.

V usage is TRBV6-5 and J usage is TRBJ2-7; 9 bases fit TRBD2. The TCR comes from a woman aged 35 to 49 who had recovered from COVID-19. Sequencing was carried out using PBMCs or T cells enriched from blood (not recorded which). Here the CDR3 DNA reads TGTGCCAGCAGCCTGCGGGGGGGCCTTTCTCCCGAGCAGTACTTC. It is translated as CASSLRGGLSPEQYF.